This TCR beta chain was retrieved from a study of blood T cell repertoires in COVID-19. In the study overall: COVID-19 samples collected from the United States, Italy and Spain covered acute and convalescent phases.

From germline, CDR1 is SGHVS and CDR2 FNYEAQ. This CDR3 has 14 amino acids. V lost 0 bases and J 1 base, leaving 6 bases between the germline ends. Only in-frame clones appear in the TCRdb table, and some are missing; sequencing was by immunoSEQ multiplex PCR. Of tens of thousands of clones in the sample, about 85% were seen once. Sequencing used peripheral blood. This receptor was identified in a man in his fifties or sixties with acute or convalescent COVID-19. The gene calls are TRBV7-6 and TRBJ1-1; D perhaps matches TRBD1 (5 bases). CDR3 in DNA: TGTGCCAGCAGCTTAGCGGGGGGGAACACTGAAGCTTTCTTT. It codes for CASSLAGGNTEAFF.